These 27 T cell receptor beta chains came from one sample sequenced in a study of blood T cell repertoires in COVID-19. The table came from immunoSEQ multiplex PCR; TCRdb's copy has only in-frame clones and leaves some out. The data show 180,000 or so clones, with 76% seen just once and 8.6% held by the top ten. Sequencing used peripheral blood. The receptors here all came from a woman aged 45-59 years with active or convalescent COVID-19.

This clone came up a few times. The chain couples TRBV3-1 (or the pseudogene TRBV3-2) to TRBJ2-7, with TRBD2 matching 12 bases. Germline V CDR1 and CDR2: LGHDT, YNNKEL (reference sequence). The CDR3 is made up of 15 amino acids. Germline trimming cut 3 bases from V and 3 bases from J; bases unmatched to any gene: 3. The DNA of the CDR3 is TGTGCCAGCAGCCACGCGACTAGCGGGAGCTACGAGCAGTACTTC. It codes for CASSHATSGSYEQYF.

V and J are TRBV19 and TRBJ1-5; possible D gene TRBD1, 5 bases. V was trimmed by 3 bases and J by 5 bases, leaving 11 bases between them. The CDR3 covers 14 residues. Germline V CDR1 and CDR2: LNHDA, SQIVND (reference sequence). CDR3 protein: CASSMWQGDQPQHF. For the CDR3, the DNA is TGTGCCAGTAGTATGTGGCAGGGTGATCAGCCCCAGCATTTT.

This rearrangement joins TRBV19 to TRBJ1-1; D possibly corresponds to TRBD1 (6 bases). The CDR3 consists of 17 residues. V was shortened by 4 bases and J by 4 bases, with 22 bases between the two germline ends. Germline V gene sequence: CDR1 LNHDA, CDR2 SQIVND (reference sequence). This CDR3 reads CASSRNTGGAPRTEAFF. The CDR3, as DNA: TGTGCCAGTAGTAGGAATACGGGGGGGGCCCCCCGCACTGAAGCTTTCTTT. Variable domain in full (rest from reference TRBV19 and TRBJ1-1): DGGITQSPKYLFRKEGQNVTLSCEQNLNHDAMYWYRQDPGQGLRLIYYSQIVNDFQKGDIAEGYSVSREKKESFPLTVTSAQKNPTAFYLCASSRNTGGAPRTEAFFGQGTRLTVV.

The genes are TRBV7-3 and TRBJ1-1, with 7 positions matching TRBD1. This CDR3 is built from 14 residues. Trimming removed 4 bases from V and 6 bases from J; junction bases left unmatched: 8. Germline CDR1 SGHTA, CDR2 FQGTGA. The CDR3 DNA follows: TGTGCCAGCAGCTCAGGGACAGCAAGAGCTGAAGCTTTCTTT. Translation gives CASSSGTARAEAFF.

This clone was counted only a few times. This chain connects TRBV6-2 or TRBV6-3 to TRBJ2-7, with 8 bases lining up with TRBD2. Looked up from germline, CDR1 is MNHEY and CDR2 is SVGEGT. The CDR3 contains 14 residues. The ends lost 5 bases at V and 4 bases at J; junction bases unmatched: 7. CDR3 DNA: TGTGCCAGCAGTCGCCCGGGACTAGATTACGAGCAGTACTTC. Translating gives CASSRPGLDYEQYF.

In its sample, this clone was seen a few times. The V gene is TRBV9, the J gene TRBJ1-2; 7 bases match TRBD1. After removal of 4 bases from V and 5 bases from J, the junction contained 8 bases not matched to a gene. Germline V CDR1 and CDR2: SGDLS, YYNGEE. This CDR3 is built from 14 residues. The CDR3 nucleotides read TGTGCCAGCAGCCCAGGGACAGCTAGTTATGGCTACACCTTC. This codes for CASSPGTASYGYTF.

The chain joins TRBV5-1 to TRBJ1-4, with 8 bases matching TRBD1. Germline CDR1 reads SGHRS; CDR2 reads YFSETQ. The CDR3 consists of 14 residues. Trimming took 5 bases from V and 4 from J; bases not matched to a gene: 4. The CDR3 region is CASRPTGDNEKLFF. CDR3 coding DNA: TGCGCCAGCAGGCCGACAGGGGATAATGAAAAACTGTTTTTT.

The chain joins TRBV3-1 (or the pseudogene TRBV3-2) to TRBJ1-1; 8 bases fit TRBD1. This CDR3 spans 14 amino acids. V shed 6 bases and J 5 bases; nucleotides not matched to a gene: 8. From germline, CDR1 is LGHDT and CDR2 YNNKEL (reference sequence). Here the CDR3 DNA reads TGTGCCAGCAGATTGACAGGGGAAATTACTGAAGCTTTCTTT. It yields the protein CASRLTGEITEAFF.

The chain couples TRBV6-2 or TRBV6-3 to TRBJ2-1, with 14 bases fitting TRBD2. Germline V lookup: CDR1 MNHEY, CDR2 SVGEGT. Losses at the gene ends were 6 bases for V and 6 bases for J; bases not matched to a gene: 7. The CDR3 runs 16 residues. The CDR3 loop reads CASRPLGTSGSNEQFF. For the CDR3, the DNA is TGTGCCAGCAGGCCTCTTGGGACTAGCGGGAGCAATGAGCAGTTCTTC.

CDR3 residues: CASSLGDRGSYEQYF. The DNA for the CDR3 is TGTGCCAGCAGCTTGGGGGACAGGGGGTCCTACGAGCAGTACTTC. The chain joins TRBV5-4 to TRBJ2-7; 11 bases fit TRBD1. Germline V CDR1 and CDR2: SGHNT, YYREEE (reference sequence). The CDR3 extends over 15 amino acids. J was trimmed by 1 base and V by 0 bases; bases with no gene match: 0.

CDR3 coding DNA: TGTGCCAGCAGCTTGGTTCAGGGGGCGGGGGAGACCCAGTACTTC. Protein: CASSLVQGAGETQYF. The chain recombines TRBV5-6 with TRBJ2-5, with 8 positions matching TRBD1. The CDR3 runs 15 residues. Germline CDR1 SGHDT, CDR2 YYEEEE. The J segment lost 5 bases and the V segment lost 0 bases, leaving 6 bases of the junction unmatched.

The rearrangement joins TRBV5-1 to TRBJ1-1; TRBD1 agrees at 7 bases. Germline lookup yields CDR1 SGHRS and CDR2 YFSETQ. The J segment lost 0 bases and the V segment lost 4 bases, leaving 3 bases of the junction unmatched. The CDR3 spans 14 residues. The CDR3 nucleotides read TGCGCCAGCAGCCTGGGACAGATGAACACTGAAGCTTTCTTT. Protein: CASSLGQMNTEAFF.

CDR3 coding DNA: TGCGCCAGCAGCCAAACGGACACGAAAAACATTCAGTACTTC. It specifies CASSQTDTKNIQYF. This rearrangement joins TRBV4-3 to TRBJ2-4; tentative D call: TRBD1 (5 bases). V was pared by 2 bases and J by 4 bases, with 9 bases between. CDR1 LGHNA and CDR2 YSLEER come from the germline V gene. This CDR3 contains 14 residues.

The rearrangement uses TRBV2 and TRBJ1-1, with 7 bases lining up with TRBD1. The CDR3 length is 14 residues. Trimming took 4 bases from V and 0 from J; bases not matched to a gene: 2. CDR1 is SNHLY, CDR2 FYNNEI, per germline. In nucleotides, the CDR3 is TGTGCCAGCAGTGTACAGGGGATGAACACTGAAGCTTTCTTT. This gives the protein CASSVQGMNTEAFF.

This chain uses TRBV6-5 with TRBJ2-5; 7 nucleotides align to TRBD1. This CDR3 comprises 15 residues. J lost 1 base, V lost 5 bases, and 7 bases had no gene match. CDR1 is MNHEY, CDR2 SVGAGI, per germline. CDR3 in amino acids: CASSPWTGVQETQYF. The CDR3 nucleotides read TGTGCCAGCAGTCCATGGACAGGAGTCCAAGAGACCCAGTACTTC.

Notes on this clone: Likely a read error: the CDR3 ends without its conserved phenylalanine or tryptophan. The CDR3 DNA sequence: TGTGCCTGGAGCCCCGGGACTAACTATGGCTACACCCTC. It codes for CAWSPGTNYGYTL. The rearrangement links TRBV30 to TRBJ1-2, with D uncertain. This CDR3 spans 13 amino acids. V shed 3 bases and J shed 0 bases, with 8 bases lying between them. From germline, CDR1 is GTSNPN and CDR2 SVGIG (reference sequence).

This clone appeared once. The V call is TRBV30, the J call TRBJ2-3; 8 bases match TRBD2. The CDR3 has 17 residues. Germline-derived CDR1 and CDR2 are GTSNPN and SVGIG (reference sequence). V gave up 4 bases and J gave up 3 bases; unmatched junction bases: 15. CDR3 coding DNA: TGTGCCTGGAACCTCGGCCGGGGGGGCGTCACAACAGATACGCAGTATTTT. It translates to CAWNLGRGGVTTDTQYF.

The CDR3 here is CASSPGTGLATDTQYF. CDR3 nucleotide sequence: TGTGCCAGCAGCCCCGGAACGGGACTAGCTACAGATACGCAGTATTTT. J is TRBJ2-3 and V is TRBV7-2; the match to TRBD2 covers 9 bases. Germline V gene sequence: CDR1 SGHTA, CDR2 FQGNSA. V was pared by 5 bases and J by 3 bases, with 9 bases of the junction left unmatched. The CDR3 is 16 amino acids.

The chain couples TRBV10-1 to TRBJ1-5; D might be TRBD1 (6 bases). The CDR3 totals 18 residues. Trimming cost V 2 bases and J 0 bases, with 17 bases left between them. Germline CDR1 WNHNN, CDR2 SYGVQD (reference sequence). CDR3 in DNA: TGCGCCAGCAGTGAGAATCTGGGGGCGGACGGTAGCAATCAGCCCCAGCATTTT. Amino acid sequence: CASSENLGADGSNQPQHF.

For the CDR3, the DNA is TGCGCCAGCAGCTTCCCTGGACTAGCGGGCTTCCAAGAGACCCAGTACTTC. This sequence encodes CASSFPGLAGFQETQYF. The chain recombines TRBV5-1 with TRBJ2-5, with TRBD2 matching 11 bases. The germline gives CDR1 SGHRS, CDR2 YFSETQ. V was clipped by 2 bases and J by 1 base; unmatched bases: 7. This CDR3 contains 17 residues.

The chain carries TRBV2 and TRBJ1-2; D is undetermined. The germline V gene encodes CDR1 SNHLY and CDR2 FYNNEI. The CDR3 totals 14 residues. The V and J ends lost 3 bases and 2 bases respectively, with 10 bases between them. The CDR3 DNA sequence: TGTGCCAGCAGTGATGGGCTGACGAACTATGGCTACACCTTC. Translation: CASSDGLTNYGYTF.

V usage is TRBV30 and J usage is TRBJ1-2; D may be TRBD1 (6 bases). This CDR3 region has 14 residues. CDR1 is GTSNPN and CDR2 is SVGIG in the germline V gene (reference sequence). Trimming took 5 bases from V and 4 from J, leaving 17 bases between them. The CDR3 DNA follows: TGTGCCTGGGTCCGGGACAAAGACCTCTATGGCTACACCTTC. Translated: CAWVRDKDLYGYTF.

The V call is TRBV9, the J call TRBJ1-2; D is possibly TRBD1 (5 bases). CDR3 length: 17 amino acids. In germline, CDR1 is SGDLS, CDR2 YYNGEE. Trimming removed 4 bases at V and 0 bases at J, with 19 bases between. The CDR3 DNA is TGTGCCAGCAGCCCCGCTGGGGCCCTCCTAGCTAACTATGGCTACACCTTC. This gives the protein CASSPAGALLANYGYTF.

This chain connects TRBV9 to TRBJ1-1, with 8 bases fitting TRBD1. The CDR3 length is 20 residues. Per the germline V gene, CDR1 is SGDLS and CDR2 is YYNGEE. J gave up 0 bases and V 4 bases, and 20 bases lay outside the gene matches. DNA for the CDR3: TGTGCCAGCAGCCCACCCCCAAGGGCAGGGGGCCCCGGAGTGAACACTGAAGCTTTCTTT. Translating it yields CASSPPPRAGGPGVNTEAFF.

V gene TRBV5-8 combines with J gene TRBJ1-1; TRBD1 matches 9 bases. This CDR3 has 17 residues. Germline trimming cut 0 bases from V and 3 bases from J; bases unmatched to any gene: 9. Germline V lookup: CDR1 SGHTS, CDR2 YDEGEE. The CDR3 coding sequence is TGTGCCAGCAGCTTGGCACAGGGGGCTGATAAAGACACTGAAGCTTTCTTT. Translating it yields CASSLAQGADKDTEAFF.

J is TRBJ2-7 and V is TRBV9; D not certain. The germline CDR1 and CDR2 sequences are SGDLS and YYNGEE. CDR3 length equals 16 residues. Trimming shortened V by 0 bases and J by 3 bases, and 16 bases separated the two germline ends. The DNA for the CDR3 is TGTGCCAGCAGCGTAGCCCCGCTCTCCGCCAGCTACGAGCAGTACTTC. As protein: CASSVAPLSASYEQYF.

The rearrangement uses TRBV19 and TRBJ2-3, with 10 bases aligning to TRBD2. V trimming: 6 bases; J trimming: 8 bases; junction bases outside the gene matches: 11. In germline, CDR1 is LNHDA, CDR2 SQIVND (reference sequence). The CDR3 is made up of 15 amino acids. CDR3 residues: CASSKERGGLLTQYF. The CDR3, as DNA: TGTGCCAGTAGCAAGGAGCGGGGGGGCCTCCTTACGCAGTATTTT.